The 22 T cell receptor beta chains listed next were all sequenced from one sample in a study of blood T cells in healthy people across ages. Alongside a J-beta primer mix, a sample-barcoded 5' primer served in a second PCR lasting 7 to 11 cycles. One entry per CDR3 protein, called by TCRdb with MiXCR from the 5' RACE reads. The repertoire includes around 990,000 distinct CDR3 sequences, approximately 38% of them detected once, and around 13% sits in the top ten. Sequenced: blood. The receptors originated from a man aged 18 to 29 in good health.

As for this clonotype: Given a much more abundant clone one base away, this may be a read error. The CDR3 does not end in the conserved phenylalanine or tryptophan, so this is likely a read error. This chain uses TRBV29-1 with TRBJ2-3, with TRBD2 as a possible D gene (6 bases). The germline V and J ends were trimmed by 0 bases and 0 bases, with 13 bases remaining between them. CDR1 SQVTM and CDR2 ANQGSEA come from the germline V gene. The CDR3 totals 16 residues. Here the CDR3 reads CSVEDQGGLSTDTQYV. In nucleotides, the CDR3 is TGCAGCGTTGAAGATCAGGGAGGCCTAAGCACAGATACGCAGTATGTT.

This clonotype was detected only a few times. A much larger clone lies a single base off, so this may be a read error. The chain combines TRBV7-9 with TRBJ1-2; 7 positions agree with TRBD1. This CDR3 is built from 13 residues. Germline loops: CDR1 SEHNR, CDR2 FQNEAQ (reference sequence). Trimming cost V 4 bases and J 4 bases; bases outside gene matches: 3. The CDR3 DNA is TGTGCCAGCAGCTCCGGACAGGTCTATGGCTACACCTTC. This codes for CASSSGQVYGYTF. The whole variable domain, remainder taken from reference TRBV7-9 and TRBJ1-2, is DTGVSQNPRHKITKRGQNVTFRCDPISEHNRLYWYRQTLGQGPEFLTYFQNEAQLEKSRLLSDRFSAERPKGSFSTLEIQRTEQGDSAMYLCASSSGQVYGYTFGSGTRLTVV.

This chain links TRBV10-3 with TRBJ2-2; 14 bases are a match to TRBD2. The germline V gene encodes CDR1 ENHRY and CDR2 SYGVKD. The CDR3 covers 16 residues. After removal of 5 bases from V and 7 bases from J, the junction contained 6 bases not matched to a gene. Here the CDR3 reads CAISLTSGGVSGELFF. The CDR3 DNA is TGTGCCATCAGTCTGACTAGCGGGGGGGTCAGCGGGGAGCTGTTTTTT.

This clonotype was observed a handful of times. V usage is TRBV4-3 and J usage is TRBJ1-2; D is unclear. The CDR3 extends over 12 amino acids. CDR1 and CDR2 from the germline V gene are LGHNA and YSLEER. V dropped 3 bases and J dropped 6 bases, with 8 bases sitting between them. The CDR3 spells CASSHESDGYTF. In DNA, the CDR3 is TGCGCCAGCAGCCATGAGAGCGATGGCTACACCTTC.

This clonotype was observed at least ten times. The gene calls are TRBV12-3 or TRBV12-4 and TRBJ2-1; D unclear. Trimming took 6 bases from V and 7 from J, leaving 10 bases between them. The CDR3 runs 12 residues. CDR3 coding DNA: TGTGCCAGCAGCGGCCAAGGGAATGAGCAGTTCTTC. Translation: CASSGQGNEQFF.

The chain carries TRBV12-3 or TRBV12-4 and TRBJ2-7, with a possible D match to TRBD2 (6 bases). The CDR3 consists of 14 residues. Trimming took 1 base from V and 2 from J, leaving 9 bases between them. In DNA, the CDR3 is TGTGCCAGCAGTTTAGTTCGACTAGCCTACGAGCAGTACTTC. Translating gives CASSLVRLAYEQYF.

V is TRBV4-1 and J is TRBJ1-4, with D maybe TRBD1 (6 bases). Trimming pared 3 bases from V and 6 bases from J, leaving 20 bases between. CDR1 MGHRA and CDR2 YSYEKL come from the germline V gene. The CDR3 has 17 residues. In DNA, the CDR3 is TGCGCCAGCAGCCAGCCCATACAGGGTGTAATCGATGAAAAACTGTTTTTT. Its protein is CASSQPIQGVIDEKLFF.

This chain uses TRBV20-1 with TRBJ1-5; D is possibly TRBD1 (5 bases). Germline CDR1 DFQATT, CDR2 SNEGSKA (reference sequence). Trimming cost V 7 bases and J 2 bases, with 15 bases left between them. The CDR3 is made up of 14 amino acids. CDR3 nucleotide sequence: TGCAGTGGCCGGACAAGCGGTGGCAATCAGCCCCAGCATTTT. This sequence encodes CSGRTSGGNQPQHF.

J is TRBJ2-6 and V is TRBV20-1; D possibly uses TRBD1 or TRBD2 (6 bases each). V was trimmed by 6 bases and J by 0 bases, leaving 21 bases between them. The CDR3 is 18 residues long. The germline V gene encodes CDR1 DFQATT and CDR2 SNEGSKA (reference sequence). The CDR3 coding sequence is TGCAGTGCCCCTCGTGTAGGAGGGGGGAACTCTGGGGCCAACGTCCTGACTTTC. It codes for CSAPRVGGGNSGANVLTF.

The genes are TRBV12-3 or TRBV12-4 and TRBJ2-1; D perhaps matches TRBD2 (5 bases). Trimming took off 11 bases at V and 5 bases at J, with 13 bases between the two ends. The length of the CDR3 is 12 residues. CDR3 bases: TGTGCCCAGCGGTGGGGAGACAATGAGCAGTTCTTC. This gives the protein CAQRWGDNEQFF.

The chain couples TRBV9 to TRBJ2-5, with 9 bases identical to TRBD1. Germline V gives CDR1 SGDLS, CDR2 YYNGEE. Trimming at V came to 0 bases and at J to 0 bases, leaving 6 bases not matched to a gene. The length of the CDR3 is 17 residues. The CDR3 is CASSVAQGQGYQETQYF. The DNA for the CDR3 is TGTGCCAGCAGCGTAGCTCAGGGACAGGGATACCAAGAGACCCAGTACTTC.

In its sample, this clonotype was seen a few times. V is TRBV6-6 and J is TRBJ2-3; D is perhaps TRBD2 (5 bases). Trimming took off 7 bases at V and 0 bases at J, with 14 bases between the two ends. The CDR3 contains 15 residues. The V gene's germline CDR1 is MNHNY and CDR2 SVGAGI (reference sequence). This CDR3 reads CASNGEGTSTDTQYF. CDR3 DNA: TGTGCCAGCAACGGAGAGGGAACTAGCACAGATACGCAGTATTTT.

This sequence joins TRBV7-8 and TRBJ2-1, with TRBD1 identical over 9 bases. Trimming at V came to 4 bases and at J to 1 base, leaving 8 bases not matched to a gene. This CDR3 has 17 amino acids. Germline V gene data show CDR1 as SGHVS and CDR2 as FQNEAQ. The CDR3 DNA reads TGTGCCAGCAGCTCCTCGGGGACAGGGATGTCCTACAATGAGCAGTTCTTC. It is translated as CASSSSGTGMSYNEQFF.

This clonotype showed up many times. V usage is TRBV4-3 and J usage is TRBJ2-1, with 13 positions matching TRBD2. Germline trimming cut 2 bases from V and 4 bases from J; bases unmatched to any gene: 5. Germline CDR1 and CDR2: LGHNA and YSLEER. This CDR3 spans 17 amino acids. In nucleotides, the CDR3 is TGCGCCAGCAGCCAACAGGGGACTAGCGGGGCTTACAATGAGCAGTTCTTC. Amino acids: CASSQQGTSGAYNEQFF.

The chain is built from TRBV6-2 or TRBV6-3 and TRBJ2-4; the D gene is possibly TRBD1 (5 bases). CDR1 and CDR2 (germline): MNHEY, SVGEGT. The CDR3 runs 15 residues. V dropped 1 base and J dropped 0 bases, with 7 bases sitting between them. This CDR3 reads CASSYWTIAKNIQYF. CDR3 bases: TGTGCCAGCAGTTACTGGACAATAGCCAAAAACATTCAGTACTTC.

This clonotype was seen more than once but under ten times. The chain recombines TRBV29-1 with TRBJ2-5, with D perhaps matching TRBD2 (5 bases). This CDR3 comprises 13 residues. CDR1 and CDR2 from the germline V gene are SQVTM and ANQGSEA. V was cut by 4 bases and J by 8 bases, with 17 bases left in between. The CDR3 DNA reads as TGCAGCGTTGGAGGGCAGACAAGAGAAACCCAGTACTTC. This translates into CSVGGQTRETQYF.

The chain combines TRBV4-2 with TRBJ1-6, with D possibly matching TRBD1 (5 bases). The CDR3 runs to 15 residues. Germline CDR1 LGHNA, CDR2 YNFKEQ. V dropped 5 bases and J dropped 5 bases, with 13 bases sitting between them. CDR3 in amino acids: CASSYPGTDNSPLHF. The CDR3 DNA sequence: TGTGCCAGCAGCTACCCCGGGACCGATAATTCACCCCTCCACTTT.

The chain joins TRBV6-2 or TRBV6-3 to TRBJ2-7; 10 bases map to TRBD1. The ends lost 4 bases at V and 2 bases at J; junction bases unmatched: 14. The germline V gene has CDR1 MNHEY and CDR2 SVGEGT. The CDR3 runs to 18 residues. The CDR3 coding sequence is TGTGCCAGCAGTTCCCCGACATACGGGACAGGGGATACCTACGAGCAGTACTTC. This encodes CASSSPTYGTGDTYEQYF.

The V call is TRBV15, the J call TRBJ2-2, with 8 nucleotides matching TRBD2. CDR1 LNHNV and CDR2 YYDKDF come from the germline V gene (reference sequence). This CDR3 region has 17 residues. The V segment lost 0 bases and the J segment 4 bases; nucleotides outside the gene matches: 7. CDR3 DNA: TGTGCCACCAGCAGAGATCAAGGCGGGGGGCCCACCGGGGAGCTGTTTTTT. The encoded protein is CATSRDQGGGPTGELFF.

This clonotype occurred a few times. The genes are TRBV4-2 and TRBJ2-7; TRBD1 matches 8 bases. Germline CDR1 reads LGHNA; CDR2 reads YNFKEQ. J lost 2 bases, V lost 9 bases, and 12 bases had no gene match. The CDR3 spans 15 residues. CDR3 residues: CASKSAGTGTYEQYF. For the CDR3, the DNA is TGTGCCAGTAAATCAGCCGGGACAGGCACCTACGAGCAGTACTTC.

The V gene is TRBV7-9, the J gene TRBJ2-1; the D is unclear. Trimming took 5 bases from V and 12 from J, leaving 8 bases between them. The CDR3 runs 10 residues. CDR1 is SEHNR, CDR2 FQNEAQ, per germline (reference sequence). In DNA, the CDR3 is TGTGCCAGCAGCCAAGAAGGGCAGTTCTTC. Protein sequence: CASSQEGQFF.

This clonotype was counted between two and nine times. The CDR3 sequence is CASSISLAGAQRTQYF. CDR3 bases: TGTGCCAGCAGCATATCACTAGCGGGGGCGCAACGTACGCAGTATTTT. The chain employs TRBV7-2 and TRBJ2-3; 11 nucleotides align to TRBD2. CDR1 is SGHTA, CDR2 FQGNSA, per germline. The CDR3 runs 16 residues. The V segment lost 5 bases and the J segment 8 bases; nucleotides outside the gene matches: 12.